This TCR beta chain was identified during a study of T-cell reconstitution after alpha-beta-depleted transplantation in children. Regarding this clonotype: No antigen is known for it.

The CDR3 runs 16 residues. Trimming took 6 bases from V and 5 from J, leaving 25 bases between them. Germline CDR1 reads DFQATT; CDR2 reads SNEGSKA (reference sequence). Unique molecular identifiers were incorporated when the TCRbeta library was constructed. In TCRdb, the PCR reads were re-called with MiXCR into one record per CDR3 protein. The sample lists about 590,000 distinct CDR3 sequences, roughly 13% occurring once. Study-level results: Surviving thymic progenitors and recipient T cells were the source of high TCRbeta diversity at day 60 in some patients. Once a year had passed after transplant, T-cell counts and diversity came mostly from newly produced T cells. Reportedly, roughly two months post-transplant, alpha-beta T cells arose from several hundred expanded graft clones.

The chain couples TRBV20-1 to TRBJ2-5; no clear D gene. The source material was PBMCs, mostly from graft donor cells, sampled 360 days after TCRalphabeta/CD19-depleted stem cell transplant. The sequence was collected from a male patient younger than 18 who had a stem cell transplant for acute myeloid leukemia, so the T cells may come from the graft donor. In DNA form, the CDR3 reads TGCAGTGCCGGAGTTGGGCAGCCGGCTGGAATGGAGACCCAGTACTTC. Its protein is CSAGVGQPAGMETQYF.